Presented here are 9 T cell receptor beta chains from one specimen sequenced in a study of blood T cell repertoires in COVID-19. Only in-frame clones appear in the TCRdb table, and some are missing; sequencing was by immunoSEQ multiplex PCR. The data contain over 300,000 clones, almost 85% of them singletons. The sequenced sample was peripheral blood. Receptors originate from a human donor in a cohort sampled during active COVID-19.

The rearrangement joins TRBV5-4 to TRBJ2-5; D possibly corresponds to TRBD1 (5 bases). Germline V lookup: CDR1 SGHNT, CDR2 YYREEE (reference sequence). This CDR3 is 13 amino acids long. Trimming took 2 bases from V and 2 from J, leaving 7 bases between them. CDR3 coding DNA: TGTGCCAGCAGCTTAGGGGTACAAGAGACCCAGTACTTC. This gives the protein CASSLGVQETQYF.

CDR3 sequence: CASSQDRAPSPLHF. As DNA, the CDR3 is TGTGCCAGCAGCCAAGACAGGGCCCCTTCACCCCTCCACTTT. The rearrangement links TRBV5-6 to TRBJ1-6, with 7 bases identical to TRBD1. The germline V gene has CDR1 SGHDT and CDR2 YYEEEE. This CDR3 spans 14 amino acids. V was clipped by 4 bases and J by 9 bases; unmatched bases: 7. Based on the CDR3 plus reference TRBV5-6 and TRBJ1-6, the full variable domain is DAGVTQSPTHLIKTRGQQVTLRCSPKSGHDTVSWYQQALGQGPQFIFQYYEEEERQRGNFPDRFSGHQFPNYSSELNVNALLLGDSALYLCASSQDRAPSPLHFGNGTRLTVT.

This chain joins TRBV5-5 and TRBJ2-3; TRBD2 matches 11 bases. Germline CDR1 is SGHKS and CDR2 is YYEKEE (reference sequence). J lost 1 base, V lost 4 bases, and 11 bases had no gene match. The CDR3 loop spans 18 amino acids. CDR3 coding DNA: TGTGCCAGCAGCGGATTTAGCGGGGGGGATCGAGGCACAGATACGCAGTATTTT. Protein product: CASSGFSGGDRGTDTQYF.

This sequence joins TRBV6-4 and TRBJ1-1; weak D call: TRBD1 (6 bases). Germline V gene lookup returns CDR1 MRHNA and CDR2 SNTAGT. This CDR3 has 15 residues. The germline V and J ends were trimmed by 4 bases and 1 base, with 13 bases remaining between them. CDR3 in amino acids: CASSADWGRNTEAFF. For the CDR3, the DNA is TGTGCCAGCAGTGCAGATTGGGGGCGGAACACTGAAGCTTTCTTT.

V usage is TRBV5-1 and J usage is TRBJ2-3; no firm D call. Deletions cut 4 bases from V and 2 bases from J, with 11 bases between. Germline lookup yields CDR1 SGHRS and CDR2 YFSETQ. The CDR3 extends over 14 amino acids. CDR3 sequence reads: CASSRLADTDTQYF. The CDR3 DNA is TGCGCCAGCAGCCGGCTTGCGGACACAGATACGCAGTATTTT. Combining the CDR3 with reference TRBV5-1 and TRBJ2-3 gives the whole variable domain KAGVTQTPRYLIKTRGQQVTLSCSPISGHRSVSWYQQTPGQGLQFLFEYFSETQRNKGNFPGRFSGRQFSNSRSEMNVSTLELGDSALYLCASSRLADTDTQYFGPGTRLTVL.

This chain links TRBV6-5 with TRBJ1-2, with D perhaps matching TRBD1 (6 bases). CDR3 length: 14 amino acids. Trimming left V 7 bases short and J 4 bases short, with 16 bases between. The germline gives CDR1 MNHEY, CDR2 SVGAGI. The CDR3 sequence: CASTYLVGGYGYTF. The CDR3 bases are TGTGCCAGCACTTATCTTGTAGGGGGCTATGGCTACACCTTC.

V usage is TRBV6-5 and J usage is TRBJ1-5; 9 bases are shared with TRBD1. CDR1 is MNHEY, CDR2 SVGAGI, per germline. CDR3 size: 16 residues. V shed 2 bases, J shed 9 bases, and the junction held 11 bases outside the gene matches. CDR3 sequence reads: CASSYRLGGGQGPQHF. CDR3 in DNA: TGTGCCAGCAGTTACCGTTTGGGGGGGGGACAGGGGCCCCAGCATTTT.

This clone was seen only once. The gene calls are TRBV19 and TRBJ2-3; the match to TRBD2 covers 9 bases. The CDR3 is 17 residues long. Germline trimming cut 6 bases from V and 4 bases from J; bases unmatched to any gene: 14. Germline values: CDR1 LNHDA, CDR2 SQIVND (reference sequence). The CDR3 bases are TGTGCCAGTAGCCGAGGGGACCTGGGACTAGCCTCAGATACGCAGTATTTT. Protein product: CASSRGDLGLASDTQYF.

This clone is a singleton in its sample. This sequence joins TRBV5-1 and TRBJ2-2; 8 nucleotides line up with TRBD1. V lost 3 bases to trimming and J lost 5 bases; unmatched junction nucleotides: 9. The CDR3 is 16 residues long. Per the germline V gene, CDR1 is SGHRS and CDR2 is YFSETQ. The DNA of the CDR3 is TGCGCCAGCAGCTCCCGGGGGACAGGCGTAACCGGGGAGCTGTTTTTT. This sequence encodes CASSSRGTGVTGELFF. Using reference TRBV5-1 and TRBJ2-2 for the parts outside the CDR3, the full variable domain is KAGVTQTPRYLIKTRGQQVTLSCSPISGHRSVSWYQQTPGQGLQFLFEYFSETQRNKGNFPGRFSGRQFSNSRSEMNVSTLELGDSALYLCASSSRGTGVTGELFFGEGSRLTVL.